This TCR beta chain was profiled in a study of blood T cell repertoires in COVID-19. Looking at the study overall: Both acute and convalescent COVID-19 samples were obtained from the United States, Italy and Spain.

From germline, CDR1 is LNHNV and CDR2 YYDKDF (reference sequence). Trimming took off 0 bases at V and 1 base at J, with 16 bases between the two ends. The CDR3 loop spans 18 amino acids. Sequencing used immunoSEQ multiplex PCR; TCRdb keeps in-frame clones, though not all of them. The data show around 200,000 clones, around 84% seen once. Sequencing was carried out using peripheral blood. The rearrangement uses TRBV15 and TRBJ1-3, with a tentative D call TRBD1 (5 bases). This clonotype was obtained from a man aged 40-50 years with active or convalescent COVID-19. The CDR3 region has the DNA TGTGCCACCAGCAGAGATGCGGACACTCGGGCTTCTGGAAACACCATATATTTT. Protein: CATSRDADTRASGNTIYF.